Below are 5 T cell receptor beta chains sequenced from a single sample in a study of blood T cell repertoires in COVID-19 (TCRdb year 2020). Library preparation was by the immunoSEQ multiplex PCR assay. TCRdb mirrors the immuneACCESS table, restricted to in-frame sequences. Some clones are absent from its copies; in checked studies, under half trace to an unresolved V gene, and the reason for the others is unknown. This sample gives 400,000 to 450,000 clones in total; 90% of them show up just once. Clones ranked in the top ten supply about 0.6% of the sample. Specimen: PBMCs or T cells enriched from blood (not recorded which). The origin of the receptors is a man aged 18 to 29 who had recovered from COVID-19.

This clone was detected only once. In nucleotides, the CDR3 is TGTGCCAGCAGGCTAGCGGGGCGGTTTTCCGAGCAGTACTTC. Translated: CASRLAGRFSEQYF. The chain carries TRBV28 and TRBJ2-7, with TRBD2 matching over 9 bases. The CDR3 totals 14 residues. J was trimmed by 6 bases and V by 6 bases; bases with no gene match: 9. The V gene's germline CDR1 is MDHEN and CDR2 SYDVKM.

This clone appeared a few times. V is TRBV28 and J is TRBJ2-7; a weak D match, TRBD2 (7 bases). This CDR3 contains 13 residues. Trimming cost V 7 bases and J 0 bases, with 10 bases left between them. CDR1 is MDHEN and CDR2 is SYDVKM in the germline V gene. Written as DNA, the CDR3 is TGTGCCAGCACGGGGGGCGTCTCCTACGAGCAGTACTTC. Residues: CASTGGVSYEQYF. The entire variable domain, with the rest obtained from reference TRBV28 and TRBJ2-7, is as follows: DVKVTQSSRYLVKRTGEKVFLECVQDMDHENMFWYRQDPGLGLRLIYFSYDVKMKEKGDIPEGYSVSREKKERFSLILESASTNQTSMYLCASTGGVSYEQYFGPGTRLTVT.

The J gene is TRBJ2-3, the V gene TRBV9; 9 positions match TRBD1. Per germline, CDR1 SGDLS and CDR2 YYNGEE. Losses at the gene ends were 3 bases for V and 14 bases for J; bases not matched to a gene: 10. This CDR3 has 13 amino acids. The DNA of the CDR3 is TGTGCCAGCAGCGAGACCGGGACAGGGTTTCCGTATTTT. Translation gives CASSETGTGFPYF.

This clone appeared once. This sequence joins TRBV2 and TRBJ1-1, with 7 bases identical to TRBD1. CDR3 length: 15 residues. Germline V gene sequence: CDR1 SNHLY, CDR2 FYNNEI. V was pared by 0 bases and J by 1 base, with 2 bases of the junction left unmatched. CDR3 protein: CASSEAGTANTEAFF. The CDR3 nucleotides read TGTGCCAGCAGTGAAGCGGGGACAGCGAACACTGAAGCTTTCTTT.

CDR3 in amino acids: CASSPIGEAYNEQFF. CDR3 DNA sequence: TGTGCCAGCAGTCCTATCGGGGAGGCGTACAATGAGCAGTTCTTC. V usage is TRBV27 and J usage is TRBJ2-1; D might be TRBD2 (6 bases). In germline, CDR1 is MNHEY, CDR2 SMNVEV (reference sequence). Trimming pared 5 bases from V and 4 bases from J, leaving 15 bases between. CDR3 length: 15 amino acids.